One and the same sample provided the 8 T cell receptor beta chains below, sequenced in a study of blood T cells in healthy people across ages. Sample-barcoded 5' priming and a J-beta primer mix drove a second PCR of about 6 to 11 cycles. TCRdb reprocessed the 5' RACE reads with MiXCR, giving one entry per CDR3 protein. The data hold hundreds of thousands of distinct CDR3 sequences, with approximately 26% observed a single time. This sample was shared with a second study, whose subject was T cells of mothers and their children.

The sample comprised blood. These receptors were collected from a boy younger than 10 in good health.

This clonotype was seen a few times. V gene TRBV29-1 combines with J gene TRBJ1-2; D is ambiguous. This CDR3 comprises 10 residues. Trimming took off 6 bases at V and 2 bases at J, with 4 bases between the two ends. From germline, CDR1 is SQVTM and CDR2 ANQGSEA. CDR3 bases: TGCAGCGTGGACAACTATGGCTACACCTTC. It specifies CSVDNYGYTF.

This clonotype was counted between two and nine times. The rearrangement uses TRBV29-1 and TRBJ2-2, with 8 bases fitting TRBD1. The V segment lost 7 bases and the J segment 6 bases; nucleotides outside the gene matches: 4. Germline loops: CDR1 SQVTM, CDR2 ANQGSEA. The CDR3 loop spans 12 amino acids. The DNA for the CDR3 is TGCAGCGCGGGACAGGTCCCCGGGGAGCTGTTTTTT. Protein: CSAGQVPGELFF.

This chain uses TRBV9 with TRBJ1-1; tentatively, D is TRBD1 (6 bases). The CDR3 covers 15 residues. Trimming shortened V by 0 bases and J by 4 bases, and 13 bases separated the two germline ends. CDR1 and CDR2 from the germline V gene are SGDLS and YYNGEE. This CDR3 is CASSVGGGGGTEAFF. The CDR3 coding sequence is TGTGCCAGCAGCGTAGGTGGGGGCGGGGGCACTGAAGCTTTCTTT. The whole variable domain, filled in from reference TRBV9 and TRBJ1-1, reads DSGVTQTPKHLITATGQRVTLRCSPRSGDLSVYWYQQSLDQGLQFLIQYYNGEERAKGNILERFSAQQFPDLHSELNLSSLELGDSALYFCASSVGGGGGTEAFFGQGTRLTVV.

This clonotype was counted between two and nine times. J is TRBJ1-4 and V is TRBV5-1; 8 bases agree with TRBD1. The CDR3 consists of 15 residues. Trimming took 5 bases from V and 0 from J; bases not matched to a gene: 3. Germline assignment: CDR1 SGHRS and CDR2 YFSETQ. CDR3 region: CASRTGATTNEKLFF. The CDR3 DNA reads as TGCGCCAGCAGGACAGGGGCCACAACTAATGAAAAACTGTTTTTT.

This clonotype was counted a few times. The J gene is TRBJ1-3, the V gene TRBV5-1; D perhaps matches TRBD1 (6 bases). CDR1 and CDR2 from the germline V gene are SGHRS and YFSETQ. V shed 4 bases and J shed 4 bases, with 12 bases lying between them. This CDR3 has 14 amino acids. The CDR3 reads CASSRQGSGNTIYF. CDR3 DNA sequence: TGCGCCAGCAGCCGCCAGGGGTCCGGAAACACCATATATTTT.

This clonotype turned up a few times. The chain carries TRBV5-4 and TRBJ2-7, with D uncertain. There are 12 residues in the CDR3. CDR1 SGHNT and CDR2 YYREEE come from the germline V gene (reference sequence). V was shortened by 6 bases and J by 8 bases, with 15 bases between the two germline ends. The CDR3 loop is CASTPDGVQQYF. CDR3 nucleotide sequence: TGTGCCAGCACCCCCGATGGGGTCCAGCAGTACTTC.

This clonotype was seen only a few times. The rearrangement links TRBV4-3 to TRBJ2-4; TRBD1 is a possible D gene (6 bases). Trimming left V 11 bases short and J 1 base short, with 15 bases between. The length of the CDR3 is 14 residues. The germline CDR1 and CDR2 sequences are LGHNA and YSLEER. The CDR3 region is CASSEGVAKNIQYF. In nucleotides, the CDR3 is TGCGCCTCCTCAGAGGGGGTTGCCAAAAACATTCAGTACTTC.

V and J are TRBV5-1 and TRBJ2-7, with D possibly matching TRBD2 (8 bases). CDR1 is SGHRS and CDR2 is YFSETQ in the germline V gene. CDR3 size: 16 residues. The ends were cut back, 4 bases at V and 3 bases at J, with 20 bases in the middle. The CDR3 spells CASSGTGRGDSYEQYF. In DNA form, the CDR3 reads TGCGCCAGCAGCGGAACCGGGCGGGGGGACAGCTACGAGCAGTACTTC. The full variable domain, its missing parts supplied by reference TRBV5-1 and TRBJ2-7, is KAGVTQTPRYLIKTRGQQVTLSCSPISGHRSVSWYQQTPGQGLQFLFEYFSETQRNKGNFPGRFSGRQFSNSRSEMNVSTLELGDSALYLCASSGTGRGDSYEQYFGPGTRLTVT.